The rows below give T cell receptor beta chains drawn from one sample of a study of T cells after yellow fever vaccination. TCRdb recomputed calls from the 5' RACE reads with MiXCR, one row per CDR3 protein. The data contain about 130,000 distinct CDR3 sequences, under 9% of them singletons. The sample in question was CD8+ T cells sorted from PBMCs, obtained on the day of the yellow fever booster vaccination. The receptors come from a man between 18 and 35 years old who received the YFV17D yellow fever vaccine. CDR3s include the opening cysteine and the closing phenylalanine or tryptophan. Fields, in order: D gene, V gene, clone size, J gene, CDR3 DNA, CDR3 protein. D genes are given only for firm matches. Clone size is shown for a subset of rows, as once, few, many or a class of expanded clone.

d_gene: NA
v_gene: TRBV5-1
abundance: many
j_gene: TRBJ2-1
CDR3nt: TGCGCCAGCAGCGCTAGAGGACGGAGCAACTCCTACAATGAGCAGTTCTTC
CDR3aa: CASSARGRSNSYNEQFF

d_gene: TRBD1
v_gene: TRBV7-2
abundance: few
j_gene: TRBJ1-2
CDR3nt: TGTGCCAGCAGCTTGCCGGGACAGCATGGCTACACCTTC
CDR3aa: CASSLPGQHGYTF

d_gene: NA
v_gene: TRBV6-2/TRBV6-3
abundance: NA
j_gene: TRBJ2-1
CDR3nt: TGTGCCAGCAGTTTAGGGTTCTATGAGCAGTTCTTC
CDR3aa: CASSLGFYEQFF

d_gene: TRBD1
v_gene: TRBV6-1
abundance: few
j_gene: TRBJ2-7
CDR3nt: TGTGCCAGCAGGCCAGGGGGCAACTACGAGCAGTACTTC
CDR3aa: CASRPGGNYEQYF

d_gene: NA
v_gene: TRBV11-2
abundance: few
j_gene: TRBJ2-2
CDR3nt: TGTGCCACCAGAGTGGAGGGTAGGCACGGGGAGCTGTTTTTT
CDR3aa: CATRVEGRHGELFF

d_gene: TRBD1
v_gene: TRBV6-1
abundance: few
j_gene: TRBJ2-7
CDR3nt: TGTGCCAGCAGTGAAACCGGGACAGGGGGTGAGCAGTACTTC
CDR3aa: CASSETGTGGEQYF

d_gene: TRBD1
v_gene: TRBV12-3/TRBV12-4
abundance: few
j_gene: TRBJ1-5
CDR3nt: TGTGCCAGCGGGGGGACAGAAAATCAGCCCCAGCATTTT
CDR3aa: CASGGTENQPQHF

d_gene: TRBD1
v_gene: TRBV29-1
abundance: NA
j_gene: TRBJ1-2
CDR3nt: TGCAGCGTTGCGGGACAGGGATTCGATGGCTACACCTTC
CDR3aa: CSVAGQGFDGYTF

d_gene: NA
v_gene: TRBV30
abundance: few
j_gene: TRBJ1-6
CDR3nt: TGTGCCTCCTCGCCAGGAATCTCCTATAATTCACCCCTCCACTTT
CDR3aa: CASSPGISYNSPLHF

d_gene: NA
v_gene: TRBV12-3/TRBV12-4
abundance: NA
j_gene: TRBJ2-2
CDR3nt: TGTGCCAGCAGTTTCGCCGACCCCGGGGAGCTGTTTTTT
CDR3aa: CASSFADPGELFF

d_gene: NA
v_gene: TRBV12-3/TRBV12-4
abundance: NA
j_gene: TRBJ1-6
CDR3nt: TGTGCCAGCAGTTTGCCTAATTCACCCCTCCACTTT
CDR3aa: CASSLPNSPLHF

d_gene: TRBD2
v_gene: TRBV5-8
abundance: NA
j_gene: TRBJ2-7
CDR3nt: TGTGCCAGCAGCTTGGGACTAGCGGGTTCCTACGAGCAGTACTTC
CDR3aa: CASSLGLAGSYEQYF

d_gene: NA
v_gene: TRBV5-6
abundance: few
j_gene: TRBJ1-5
CDR3nt: TGTGCCAGCAGCTTTAGAGATCAGCCCCAGCATTTT
CDR3aa: CASSFRDQPQHF

d_gene: NA
v_gene: TRBV5-1
abundance: NA
j_gene: TRBJ1-1
CDR3nt: TGCGCCAGCAGCCGTTCAGACACTGAAGCTTTCTTT
CDR3aa: CASSRSDTEAFF

d_gene: NA
v_gene: TRBV12-3/TRBV12-4
abundance: many
j_gene: TRBJ2-2
CDR3nt: TGTGCCAGCAGCCTGGAAGTCACCGGGGAGCTGTTTTTT
CDR3aa: CASSLEVTGELFF

d_gene: TRBD1
v_gene: TRBV25-1
abundance: NA
j_gene: TRBJ2-5
CDR3nt: TGTGCCGTTGGTTCGACAGGGAACCAAGAGACCCAGTACTTC
CDR3aa: CAVGSTGNQETQYF

d_gene: TRBD2
v_gene: TRBV10-3
abundance: NA
j_gene: TRBJ2-1
CDR3nt: TGTGCCATCAGGGGGACTAGCGGGGGCAATGAGCAGTTCTTC
CDR3aa: CAIRGTSGGNEQFF

d_gene: NA
v_gene: TRBV2
abundance: few
j_gene: TRBJ1-6
CDR3nt: TGTGCCAGCAGTGAAGGTTCACCCCTCCACTTT
CDR3aa: CASSEGSPLHF

d_gene: NA
v_gene: TRBV6-6
abundance: NA
j_gene: TRBJ1-1
CDR3nt: TGTGCCAGCAGTTACAGGGTTTCGACGAACACTGAAGCTTTCTTT
CDR3aa: CASSYRVSTNTEAFF

d_gene: TRBD2
v_gene: TRBV6-6
abundance: few
j_gene: TRBJ2-2
CDR3nt: TGTGCCAGCAGAGCTAGCGGGGGGACCCGCGCGAACACCGGGGAGCTGTTTTTT
CDR3aa: CASRASGGTRANTGELFF

d_gene: TRBD1
v_gene: TRBV2
abundance: NA
j_gene: TRBJ1-4
CDR3nt: TGTGCCAGCATCGCGGGGACAGGGCCTGAAAAACTGTTTTTT
CDR3aa: CASIAGTGPEKLFF

d_gene: TRBD1
v_gene: TRBV12-3/TRBV12-4
abundance: few
j_gene: TRBJ1-1
CDR3nt: TGTGCCAGCAGTGCGTCAGGGGGAGGCACTGAAGCTTTCTTT
CDR3aa: CASSASGGGTEAFF

d_gene: TRBD1
v_gene: TRBV29-1
abundance: few
j_gene: TRBJ2-4
CDR3nt: TGCAGCGCGATACCGGGACAGGGGGCCAAAAACATTCAGTACTTC
CDR3aa: CSAIPGQGAKNIQYF

d_gene: NA
v_gene: TRBV29-1
abundance: many
j_gene: TRBJ1-5
CDR3nt: TGCAGCGTTGGCCCGGACAGCCCAAATCAGCCCCAGCATTTT
CDR3aa: CSVGPDSPNQPQHF

d_gene: NA
v_gene: TRBV12-3/TRBV12-4
abundance: NA
j_gene: TRBJ2-4
CDR3nt: TGTGCCAGCAGTTTCCCCCTGGCCAAAAACATTCAGTACTTC
CDR3aa: CASSFPLAKNIQYF

d_gene: NA
v_gene: TRBV4-3
abundance: few
j_gene: TRBJ2-2
CDR3nt: TGCGCCAGCAGCCAGTATGAAGGAAACACCGGGGAGCTGTTTTTT
CDR3aa: CASSQYEGNTGELFF

d_gene: NA
v_gene: TRBV7-8
abundance: few
j_gene: TRBJ2-1
CDR3nt: TGTGCCAGCAGCGCCATAGGTCGGGGGGCCCTCTATTACAATGAGCAGTTCTTC
CDR3aa: CASSAIGRGALYYNEQFF

d_gene: TRBD2
v_gene: TRBV5-4
abundance: NA
j_gene: TRBJ2-3
CDR3nt: TGTGCCAGCAGCTGGGGACTACGAAGCACAGATACGCAGTATTTT
CDR3aa: CASSWGLRSTDTQYF

d_gene: NA
v_gene: TRBV5-6
abundance: NA
j_gene: TRBJ2-1
CDR3nt: TGTGCCAGCAGCTTCGGACAGCCTGAGCAGTTCTTC
CDR3aa: CASSFGQPEQFF

d_gene: NA
v_gene: TRBV7-9
abundance: NA
j_gene: TRBJ2-5
CDR3nt: TGTGCCAGCAGCTTATCGGGGTTCGGGGGAGTGGAGACCCAGTACTTC
CDR3aa: CASSLSGFGGVETQYF